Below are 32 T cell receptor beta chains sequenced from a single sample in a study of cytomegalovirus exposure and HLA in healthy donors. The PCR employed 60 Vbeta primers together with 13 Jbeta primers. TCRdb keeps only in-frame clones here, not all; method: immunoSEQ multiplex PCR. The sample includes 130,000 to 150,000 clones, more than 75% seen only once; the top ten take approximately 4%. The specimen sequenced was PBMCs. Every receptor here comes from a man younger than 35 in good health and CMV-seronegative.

As DNA, the CDR3 is TGTGCCTGGAGTTCAGGGCAAGGGTCCCTCCACTTT. Translation: CAWSSGQGSLHF. The V gene is TRBV30, the J gene TRBJ1-6; TRBD1 might be the D (5 bases). CDR3 size: 12 residues. V lost 2 bases and J lost 14, with 13 bases in between. Germline CDR1 GTSNPN, CDR2 SVGIG (reference sequence).

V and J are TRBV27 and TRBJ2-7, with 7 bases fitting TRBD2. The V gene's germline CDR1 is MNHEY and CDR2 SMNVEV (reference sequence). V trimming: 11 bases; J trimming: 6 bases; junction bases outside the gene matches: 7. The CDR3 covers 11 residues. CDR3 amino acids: CAARGGGEQYF. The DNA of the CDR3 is TGTGCCGCCCGAGGCGGGGGCGAGCAGTACTTC.

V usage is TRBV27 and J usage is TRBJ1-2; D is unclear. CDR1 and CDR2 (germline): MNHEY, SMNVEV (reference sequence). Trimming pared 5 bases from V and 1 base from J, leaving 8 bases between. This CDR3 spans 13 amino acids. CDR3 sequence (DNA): TGTGCCAGCAGTCGAAACAATAACTATGGCTACACCTTC. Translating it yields CASSRNNNYGYTF.

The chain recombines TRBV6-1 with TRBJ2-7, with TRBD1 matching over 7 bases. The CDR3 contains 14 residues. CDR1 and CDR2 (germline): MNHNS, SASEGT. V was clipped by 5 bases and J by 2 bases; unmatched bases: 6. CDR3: CASSLSGGPYEQYF. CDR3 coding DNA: TGTGCCAGCAGTTTATCAGGGGGTCCCTACGAGCAGTACTTC.

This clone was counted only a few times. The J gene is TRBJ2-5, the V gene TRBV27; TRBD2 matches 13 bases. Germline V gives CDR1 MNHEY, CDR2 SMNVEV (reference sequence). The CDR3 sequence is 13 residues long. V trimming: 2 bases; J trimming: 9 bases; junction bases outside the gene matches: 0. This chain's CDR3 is CASSLGLAGAQYF. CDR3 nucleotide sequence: TGTGCCAGCAGTTTAGGACTAGCGGGGGCCCAGTACTTC.

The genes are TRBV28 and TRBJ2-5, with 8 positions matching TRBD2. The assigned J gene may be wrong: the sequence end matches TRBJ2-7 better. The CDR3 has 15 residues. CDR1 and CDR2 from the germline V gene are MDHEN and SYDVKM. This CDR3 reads CASSLPGLGLYEQYF. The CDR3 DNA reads TGTGCCAGCAGTTTACCGGGACTAGGACTTTACGAGCAGTACTTC.

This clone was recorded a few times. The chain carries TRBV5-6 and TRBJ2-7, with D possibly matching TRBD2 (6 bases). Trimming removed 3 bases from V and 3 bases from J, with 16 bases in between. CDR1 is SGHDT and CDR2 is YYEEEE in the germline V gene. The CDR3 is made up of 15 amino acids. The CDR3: CASSSLTRQIYEQYF. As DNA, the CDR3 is TGTGCCAGCAGCTCGTTGACTAGACAGATCTACGAGCAGTACTTC.

The DNA for the CDR3 is TGCGCCAGCAGTGCGGTATCCTACGAGCAGTACTTC. Protein: CASSAVSYEQYF. The chain couples TRBV10-2 to TRBJ2-5, with D unresolved. The end of the DNA is better explained by TRBJ2-7, so the J call may be wrong. This CDR3 spans 12 amino acids. CDR1 WSHSY and CDR2 SAAADI come from the germline V gene.

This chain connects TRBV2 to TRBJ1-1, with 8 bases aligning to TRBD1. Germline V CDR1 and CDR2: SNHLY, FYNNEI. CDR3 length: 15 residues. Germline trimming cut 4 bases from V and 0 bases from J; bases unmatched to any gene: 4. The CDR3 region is CASSVQGALNTEAFF. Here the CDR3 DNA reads TGTGCCAGCAGTGTTCAGGGGGCTTTGAACACTGAAGCTTTCTTT. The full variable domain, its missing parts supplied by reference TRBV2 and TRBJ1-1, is EPEVTQTPSHQVTQMGQEVILRCVPISNHLYFYWYRQILGQKVEFLVSFYNNEISEKSEIFDDQFSVERPDGSNFTLKIRSTKLEDSAMYFCASSVQGALNTEAFFGQGTRLTVV.

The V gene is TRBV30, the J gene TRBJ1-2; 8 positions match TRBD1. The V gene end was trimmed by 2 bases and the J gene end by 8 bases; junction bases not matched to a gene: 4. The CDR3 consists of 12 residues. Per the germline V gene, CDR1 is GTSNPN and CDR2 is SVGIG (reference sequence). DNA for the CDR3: TGTGCCTGGAGTAAAACAGGGGGAGGCTACACCTTC. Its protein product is CAWSKTGGGYTF. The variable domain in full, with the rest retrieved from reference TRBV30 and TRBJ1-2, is SQTIHQWPATLVQPVGSPLSLECTVEGTSNPNLYWYRQAAGRGLQLLFYSVGIGQISSEVPQNLSASRPQDRQFILSSKKLLLSDSGFYLCAWSKTGGGYTFGSGTRLTVV.

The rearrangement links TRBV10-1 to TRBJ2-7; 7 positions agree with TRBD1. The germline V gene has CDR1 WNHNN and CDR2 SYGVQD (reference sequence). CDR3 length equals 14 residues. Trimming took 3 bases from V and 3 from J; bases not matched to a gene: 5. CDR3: CASSEVRGNYEQYF. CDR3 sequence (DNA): TGCGCCAGCAGTGAAGTCAGGGGGAACTACGAGCAGTACTTC.

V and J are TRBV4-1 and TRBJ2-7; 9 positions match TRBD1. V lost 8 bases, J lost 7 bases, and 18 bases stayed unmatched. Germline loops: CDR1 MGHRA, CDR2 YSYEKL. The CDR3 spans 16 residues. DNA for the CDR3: TGCGCCAGCTCCTACGGACAGGGGAGCGGAGTGGGGGAGCAGTACTTC. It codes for CASSYGQGSGVGEQYF.

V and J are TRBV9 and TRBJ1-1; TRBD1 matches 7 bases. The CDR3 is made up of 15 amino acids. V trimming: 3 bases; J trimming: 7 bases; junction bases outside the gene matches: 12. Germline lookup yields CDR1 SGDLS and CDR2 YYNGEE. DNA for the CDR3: TGTGCCAGCAGCGCTCTTACAGGGGCGAGGATTGAAGCTTTCTTT. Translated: CASSALTGARIEAFF.

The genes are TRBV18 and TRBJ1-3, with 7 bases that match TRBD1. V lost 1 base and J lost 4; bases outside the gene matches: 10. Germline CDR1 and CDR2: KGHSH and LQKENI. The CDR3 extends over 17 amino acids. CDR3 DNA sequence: TGTGCCAGCTCACCACGCGCGGGACAGATCCTGGGAAACACCATATATTTT. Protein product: CASSPRAGQILGNTIYF.

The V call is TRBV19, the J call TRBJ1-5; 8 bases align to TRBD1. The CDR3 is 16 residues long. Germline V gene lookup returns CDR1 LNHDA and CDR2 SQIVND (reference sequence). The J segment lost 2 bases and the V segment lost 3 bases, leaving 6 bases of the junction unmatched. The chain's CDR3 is CASSIGTQGGNQPQHF. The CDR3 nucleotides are TGTGCCAGTAGTATTGGTACACAGGGGGGCAATCAGCCCCAGCATTTT.

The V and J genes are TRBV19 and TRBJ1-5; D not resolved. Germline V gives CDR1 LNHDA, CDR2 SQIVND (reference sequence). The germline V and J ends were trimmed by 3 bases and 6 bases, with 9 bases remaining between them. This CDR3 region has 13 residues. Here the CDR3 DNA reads TGTGCCAGTAGTATTAGGGAGGTTCAGCCCCAGCATTTT. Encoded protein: CASSIREVQPQHF. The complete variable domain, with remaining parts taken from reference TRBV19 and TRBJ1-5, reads DGGITQSPKYLFRKEGQNVTLSCEQNLNHDAMYWYRQDPGQGLRLIYYSQIVNDFQKGDIAEGYSVSREKKESFPLTVTSAQKNPTAFYLCASSIREVQPQHFGDGTRLSIL.

The CDR3 here is CASSQVQGVHGYTF. For the CDR3, the DNA is TGCGCCAGCAGCCAGGTACAGGGGGTTCATGGCTACACCTTC. This chain joins TRBV4-1 and TRBJ1-2; the match to TRBD1 covers 8 bases. Germline CDR1 MGHRA, CDR2 YSYEKL. With V trimmed by 3 bases and J by 6 bases, 6 bases remained unmatched. This CDR3 region has 14 residues.

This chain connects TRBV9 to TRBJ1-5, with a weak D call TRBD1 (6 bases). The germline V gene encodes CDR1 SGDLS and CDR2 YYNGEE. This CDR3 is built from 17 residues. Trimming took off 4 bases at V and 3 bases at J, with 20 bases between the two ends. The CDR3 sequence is CASSPGGAQLLNQPQHF. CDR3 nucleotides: TGTGCCAGCAGCCCCGGGGGGGCACAACTGCTCAATCAGCCCCAGCATTTT.

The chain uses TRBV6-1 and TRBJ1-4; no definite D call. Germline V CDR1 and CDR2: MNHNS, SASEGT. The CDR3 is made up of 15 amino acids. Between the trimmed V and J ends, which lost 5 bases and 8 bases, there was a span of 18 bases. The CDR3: CASSSPGGLREKLFF. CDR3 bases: TGTGCCAGCAGTTCACCCGGAGGACTGAGGGAAAAACTGTTTTTT.

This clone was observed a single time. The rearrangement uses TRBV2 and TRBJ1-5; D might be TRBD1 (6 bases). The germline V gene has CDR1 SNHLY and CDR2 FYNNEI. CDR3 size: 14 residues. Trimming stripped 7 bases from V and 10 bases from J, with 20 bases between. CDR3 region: CASNRAGPVEPQHF. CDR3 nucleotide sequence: TGTGCCAGCAACAGGGCAGGGCCAGTTGAACCCCAGCATTTT.

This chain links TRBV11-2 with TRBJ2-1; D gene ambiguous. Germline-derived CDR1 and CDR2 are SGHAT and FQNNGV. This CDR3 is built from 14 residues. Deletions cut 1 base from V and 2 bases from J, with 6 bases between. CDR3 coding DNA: TGTGCCAGCAGCTTAGTTGCTACCTACAATGAGCAGTTCTTC. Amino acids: CASSLVATYNEQFF.

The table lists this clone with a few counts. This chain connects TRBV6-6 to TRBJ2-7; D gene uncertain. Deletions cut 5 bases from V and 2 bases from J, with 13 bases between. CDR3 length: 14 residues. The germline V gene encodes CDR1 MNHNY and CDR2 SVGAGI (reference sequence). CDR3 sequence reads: CASSHRSSTYEQYF. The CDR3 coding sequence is TGTGCCAGCAGTCATAGGAGTTCAACCTACGAGCAGTACTTC.

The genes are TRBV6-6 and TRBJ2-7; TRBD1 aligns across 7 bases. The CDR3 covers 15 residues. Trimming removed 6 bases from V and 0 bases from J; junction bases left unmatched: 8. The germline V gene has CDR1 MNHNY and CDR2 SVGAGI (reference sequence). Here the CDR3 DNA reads TGTGCCAGCAGGACCCGGGACAGCCTCTCCTACGAGCAGTACTTC. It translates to CASRTRDSLSYEQYF.

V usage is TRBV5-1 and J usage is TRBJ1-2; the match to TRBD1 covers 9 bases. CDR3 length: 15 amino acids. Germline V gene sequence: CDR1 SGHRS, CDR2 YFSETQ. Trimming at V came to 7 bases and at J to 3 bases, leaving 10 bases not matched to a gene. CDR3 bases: TGCGCCAGCGGTAACAGGGGGCTATCGGACTATGGCTACACCTTC. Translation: CASGNRGLSDYGYTF. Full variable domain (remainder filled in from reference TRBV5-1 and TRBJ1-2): KAGVTQTPRYLIKTRGQQVTLSCSPISGHRSVSWYQQTPGQGLQFLFEYFSETQRNKGNFPGRFSGRQFSNSRSEMNVSTLELGDSALYLCASGNRGLSDYGYTFGSGTRLTVV.

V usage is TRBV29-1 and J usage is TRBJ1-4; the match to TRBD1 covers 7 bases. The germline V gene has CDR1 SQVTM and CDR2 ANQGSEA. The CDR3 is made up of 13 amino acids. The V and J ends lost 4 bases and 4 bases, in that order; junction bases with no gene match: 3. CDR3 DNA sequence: TGCAGCGTTGGGGACAGAAGTAATGAAAAACTGTTTTTT. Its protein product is CSVGDRSNEKLFF.

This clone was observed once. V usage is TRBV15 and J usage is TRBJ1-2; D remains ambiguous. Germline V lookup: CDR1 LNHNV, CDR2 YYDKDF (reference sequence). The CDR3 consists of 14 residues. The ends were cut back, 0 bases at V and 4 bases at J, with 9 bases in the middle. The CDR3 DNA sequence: TGTGCCACCAGCAGAGATGCGCAGGTCTATGGCTACACCTTC. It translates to CATSRDAQVYGYTF.

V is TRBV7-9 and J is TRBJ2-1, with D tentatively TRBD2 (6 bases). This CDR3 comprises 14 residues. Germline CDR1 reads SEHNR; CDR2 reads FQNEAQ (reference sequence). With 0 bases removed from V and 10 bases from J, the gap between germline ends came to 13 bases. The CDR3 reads CASSLALRGNEQFF. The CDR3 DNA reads TGTGCCAGCAGCTTAGCGTTACGGGGGAACGAGCAGTTCTTC.

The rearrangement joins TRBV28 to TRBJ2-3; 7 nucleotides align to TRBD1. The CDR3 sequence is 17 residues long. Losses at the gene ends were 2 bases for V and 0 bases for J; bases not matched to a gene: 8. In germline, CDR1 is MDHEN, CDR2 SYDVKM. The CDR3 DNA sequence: TGTGCCAGCAGTTTACTAAGACAGGGAATGAGCACAGATACGCAGTATTTT. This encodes CASSLLRQGMSTDTQYF.

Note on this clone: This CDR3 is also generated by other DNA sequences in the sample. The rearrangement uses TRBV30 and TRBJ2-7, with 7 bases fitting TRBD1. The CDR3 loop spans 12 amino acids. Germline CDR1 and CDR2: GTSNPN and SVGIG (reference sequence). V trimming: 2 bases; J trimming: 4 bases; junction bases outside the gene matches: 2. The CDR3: CAWSQQGYEQYF. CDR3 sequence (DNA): TGTGCCTGGAGTCAACAGGGGTACGAGCAGTACTTC.

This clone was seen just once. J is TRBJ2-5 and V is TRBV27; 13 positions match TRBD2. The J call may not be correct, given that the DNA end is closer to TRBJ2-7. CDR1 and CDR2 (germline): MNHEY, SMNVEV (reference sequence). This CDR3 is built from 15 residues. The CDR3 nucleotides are TGTGCCAGCAGTCACGGGACTAGCGGGACCTACGAGCAGTACTTC. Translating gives CASSHGTSGTYEQYF.

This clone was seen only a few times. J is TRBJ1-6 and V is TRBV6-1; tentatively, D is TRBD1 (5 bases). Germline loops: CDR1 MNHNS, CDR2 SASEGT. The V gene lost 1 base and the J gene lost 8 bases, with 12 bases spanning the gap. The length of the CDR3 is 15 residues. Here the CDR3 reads CASSEVGQGYSPLHF. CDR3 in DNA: TGTGCCAGCAGTGAAGTAGGGCAGGGTTATTCACCCCTCCACTTT.

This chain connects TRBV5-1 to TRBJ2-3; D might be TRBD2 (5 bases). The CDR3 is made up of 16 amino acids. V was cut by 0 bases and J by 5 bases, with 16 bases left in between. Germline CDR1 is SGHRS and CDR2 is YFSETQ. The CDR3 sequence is CASSLEGGVGGDTQYF. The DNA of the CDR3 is TGCGCCAGCAGCTTGGAGGGTGGGGTCGGAGGAGATACGCAGTATTTT.